This TCR beta chain was retrieved from a study of T cells in women clearing cervical HPV infection. Across the whole study: Blood came at first lesion visit for cases, post-clearance for controls. Study results and limitations: CIN3+ cases had significantly higher TCR richness than controls; evenness did not differ.

A remark on this clone: Its antigen is currently unknown. The read falls 3 residues short of the CDR3 end, and the missing part is taken from the germline J gene.

Profiling relied on immunoSEQ multiplex PCR, and the TCRdb table lists in-frame clones only, not all of them. The sample totals approximately 49,000 clones. Each participant carried one incident cervical HPV16 infection only. HPV was found by MY09/MY11 PCR and dot-blot genotyping. The CDR3 has 15 residues. Germline V CDR1 and CDR2: KGHSH, LQKENI. The V and J ends lost 2 bases and 5 bases respectively, with 15 bases between them. The clonotype originates from a woman between 18 and 70 years old with a cervical HPV16 infection that either progressed to CIN3+ or cleared (not recorded which). The sequencing sample was made of blood buffy coat. The chain uses TRBV18 and TRBJ1-2; a weak D match, TRBD1 (6 bases). This CDR3 is CASSPVAGTPYGYTF. The covered CDR3 bases are TGTGCCAGCTCACCAGTAGCCGGGACACCTTATGGC.